The 21 T cell receptor beta chains in this list originate from one sample, sequenced in a study of T cells in Graves' hyperthyroidism and ophthalmopathy. Amplification targeted TCR beta CDR3 regions from RNA transcripts. Using the HTBI primer set, a first-round RT-PCR was run on the TCR CDR3. TCRdb analysed the multiplex PCR reads with MiXCR anew, one entry per CDR3 protein. Of hundreds of thousands of distinct CDR3 sequences in the sample, under 15% were seen once. Sequenced sample: blood. Receptor source: a man between 18 and 35 years old with Graves' ophthalmopathy.

The chain couples TRBV5-6 to TRBJ2-2; 10 bases match TRBD2. Germline trimming cut 5 bases from V and 6 bases from J; bases unmatched to any gene: 4. Germline V gives CDR1 SGHDT, CDR2 YYEEEE. CDR3 size: 14 residues. The CDR3, as DNA: TGTGCCAGCAGAAGCGGGGGGGCCCCCGGGGAGCTGTTTTTT. Encoded protein: CASRSGGAPGELFF. The full variable domain, in which reference TRBV5-6 and TRBJ2-2 provide the parts outside the CDR3, is DAGVTQSPTHLIKTRGQQVTLRCSPKSGHDTVSWYQQALGQGPQFIFQYYEEEERQRGNFPDRFSGHQFPNYSSELNVNALLLGDSALYLCASRSGGAPGELFFGEGSRLTVL.

This clonotype was counted at least ten times. CDR3 in DNA: TGTGCCAGCAGCAACAACGGACAGGGTTCCGAGCAGTACTTC. Its translation: CASSNNGQGSEQYF. The rearrangement uses TRBV2 and TRBJ2-7, with 8 bases aligning to TRBD1. The CDR3 spans 14 residues. CDR1 and CDR2 (germline): SNHLY, FYNNEI. The trim removed 6 bases at V and 6 bases at J, leaving 10 bases unmatched.

This clonotype showed up many times. The gene calls are TRBV5-1 and TRBJ1-1; 7 bases are shared with TRBD1. Germline CDR1 is SGHRS and CDR2 is YFSETQ. The ends lost 3 bases at V and 6 bases at J; junction bases unmatched: 5. The CDR3 is made up of 13 amino acids. CDR3 nucleotide sequence: TGCGCCAGCAGCTCGGCGAGGGGGCCTGAAGCTTTCTTT. It yields the protein CASSSARGPEAFF.

V gene TRBV29-1 combines with J gene TRBJ2-7; TRBD2 agrees at 8 bases. Per germline, CDR1 SQVTM and CDR2 ANQGSEA. The CDR3 is 14 residues long. With 7 bases clipped from V and 2 bases from J, the junction kept 10 bases outside the gene matches. In nucleotides, the CDR3 is TGCAGCGCTCGGACTAGCTCCCTAACCTACGAGCAGTACTTC. Translated: CSARTSSLTYEQYF.

Comments on this clonotype: Given a much more abundant clone one base away, this may be a read error. This chain connects TRBV30 to TRBJ2-3, with a weak D call TRBD2 (5 bases). Germline CDR1 reads GTSNPN; CDR2 reads SVGIG (reference sequence). CDR3 length: 16 residues. The CDR3 sequence: CARSPTFWRQTDTQYF. DNA for the CDR3: TGTGCCCGGAGCCCCACATTCTGGAGGCAGACAGATACGCAGTATTTT. Based on the CDR3 plus reference TRBV30 and TRBJ2-3, the full variable domain is SQTIHQWPATLVQPVGSPLSLECTVEGTSNPNLYWYRQAAGRGLQLLFYSVGIGQISSEVPQNLSASRPQDRQFILSSKKLLLSDSGFYLCARSPTFWRQTDTQYFGPGTRLTVL.

This clonotype was counted many times. The CDR3 spells CASSLYQGVIYGYTF. Written as DNA, the CDR3 is TGTGCCAGCAGTTTATATCAGGGGGTTATATATGGCTACACCTTC. The chain links TRBV27 to TRBJ1-2; 7 bases are shared with TRBD1. Germline CDR1 and CDR2: MNHEY and SMNVEV (reference sequence). This CDR3 comprises 15 residues. The V gene end was trimmed by 1 base and the J gene end by 5 bases; junction bases not matched to a gene: 7.

A few counts support this clonotype. This chain connects TRBV4-1 to TRBJ1-5; D is uncertain. Germline CDR1 and CDR2: MGHRA and YSYEKL. The CDR3 runs 16 residues. V lost 1 base and J 3 bases, leaving 13 bases between the germline ends. In DNA, the CDR3 is TGCGCCAGCAGCCAAGTTTGGAGAGTCCTCAATCAGCCCCAGCATTTT. Translation: CASSQVWRVLNQPQHF.

The chain recombines TRBV24-1 with TRBJ2-7; TRBD1 matches at 7 bases. The ends lost 5 bases at V and 4 bases at J; junction bases unmatched: 13. The CDR3 sequence is 16 residues long. The germline V gene encodes CDR1 KGHDR and CDR2 SFDVKD. The CDR3 DNA sequence: TGTGCCACCAGTGCAGCAGTTGGCAGGGGGAAGTACGAGCAGTACTTC. This sequence encodes CATSAAVGRGKYEQYF.

This chain uses TRBV5-1 with TRBJ2-7; unclear D gene. Trimming removed 4 bases at V and 9 bases at J, with 17 bases between. This CDR3 region has 13 residues. Per germline, CDR1 SGHRS and CDR2 YFSETQ. The CDR3 sequence: CASSVSANWGQYF. The DNA for the CDR3 is TGCGCCAGCAGCGTAAGTGCCAATTGGGGGCAGTACTTC.

To note about this clonotype: A read error may explain this, as a much larger clone is one base away. V gene TRBV7-2 combines with J gene TRBJ1-1; possible D gene TRBD1, 5 bases. Germline lookup yields CDR1 SGHTA and CDR2 FQGNSA. CDR3 size: 16 residues. V lost 5 bases and J 0 bases, leaving 16 bases between the germline ends. DNA for the CDR3: TGTGCCAGCAGCGCTATGAGACGGACACTGAACACTGAAGCTTTCTTT. Its translation is CASSAMRRTLNTEAFF.

This clonotype was recorded at least ten times. V and J are TRBV28 and TRBJ2-5; D is uncertain. The CDR3 sequence is 14 residues long. Per germline, CDR1 MDHEN and CDR2 SYDVKM. V shed 6 bases and J shed 5 bases, with 16 bases lying between them. The CDR3 region is CASRPTRTRETQYF. The CDR3 bases are TGTGCCAGCAGACCAACCCGCACTCGGGAGACCCAGTACTTC. Full variable domain (missing parts from reference TRBV28 and TRBJ2-5): DVKVTQSSRYLVKRTGEKVFLECVQDMDHENMFWYRQDPGLGLRLIYFSYDVKMKEKGDIPEGYSVSREKKERFSLILESASTNQTSMYLCASRPTRTRETQYFGPGTRLLVL.

The CDR3: CASSLRTGGEQYF. CDR3 in DNA: TGCGCCAGCTCTCTGCGGACAGGGGGTGAGCAGTACTTC. The chain joins TRBV5-1 to TRBJ2-7; 10 nucleotides line up with TRBD1. This CDR3 has 13 amino acids. Germline CDR1 is SGHRS and CDR2 is YFSETQ. V gave up 7 bases and J gave up 7 bases; unmatched junction bases: 8.

This clonotype was seen more than once but under ten times. This chain uses TRBV15 with TRBJ2-7, with D hard to call. The CDR3 length is 15 residues. The germline V gene encodes CDR1 LNHNV and CDR2 YYDKDF (reference sequence). Trimming left V 3 bases short and J 5 bases short, with 17 bases between. The CDR3 protein is CATSRPGRALDEQYF. For the CDR3, the DNA is TGTGCCACCAGCAGGCCCGGTCGAGCGCTCGACGAGCAGTACTTC.

This clonotype was seen repeatedly, ten times or more. One junction end disagrees with the germline gene, perhaps due to a read error. The chain carries TRBV20-1 and TRBJ2-1; 9 positions match TRBD2. Germline V CDR1 and CDR2: DFQATT, SNEGSKA (reference sequence). This CDR3 contains 17 residues. In nucleotides, the CDR3 is TGCAGTGCAAGAGGTCGAGCGGGAGGTCCCTCCTACAATGAGCAGTTCTTC. Translating gives CSARGRAGGPSYNEQFF.

This clonotype was detected only a few times. The chain is built from TRBV3-1 and TRBJ2-2; D is possibly TRBD1 or TRBD2 (5 bases each). Germline V lookup: CDR1 LGHDT, CDR2 YNNKEL (reference sequence). V was clipped by 1 base and J by 2 bases, with 14 bases between them. CDR3 length: 17 residues. CDR3 sequence: CASSQGLVGANTGELFF. DNA for the CDR3: TGTGCCAGCAGCCAAGGGTTGGTCGGGGCAAACACCGGGGAGCTGTTTTTT.

This chain uses TRBV19 with TRBJ2-5, with D possibly being TRBD1 or TRBD2 (5 bases each). Germline V gene sequence: CDR1 LNHDA, CDR2 SQIVND (reference sequence). The length of the CDR3 is 16 residues. V was pared by 2 bases and J by 5 bases, with 18 bases between. The chain's CDR3 is CASSIRYDEGLETQYF. The CDR3 bases are TGTGCCAGTAGTATACGCTACGACGAGGGGCTGGAGACCCAGTACTTC.

This clonotype has at least ten counts. The chain combines TRBV2 with TRBJ2-5; possible D gene TRBD1, 6 bases. There are 15 residues in the CDR3. The V gene's germline CDR1 is SNHLY and CDR2 FYNNEI. V was trimmed by 6 bases and J by 4 bases, leaving 18 bases between them. In DNA, the CDR3 is TGTGCCAGCAGGGGGTTGACAGGCCGGGTAGAGACCCAGTACTTC. Translation: CASRGLTGRVETQYF. Supplemented by reference TRBV2 and TRBJ2-5, the full variable domain reads EPEVTQTPSHQVTQMGQEVILRCVPISNHLYFYWYRQILGQKVEFLVSFYNNEISEKSEIFDDQFSVERPDGSNFTLKIRSTKLEDSAMYFCASRGLTGRVETQYFGPGTRLLVL.

This clonotype was seen ten or more times. The chain has TRBV2 and TRBJ2-3; D not resolved. V was clipped by 0 bases and J by 2 bases, with 12 bases between them. Germline values: CDR1 SNHLY, CDR2 FYNNEI. This CDR3 is built from 16 residues. The DNA of the CDR3 is TGTGCCAGCAGTGAAGCAACCCCCCGGTTCACAGATACGCAGTATTTT. This codes for CASSEATPRFTDTQYF. The full variable domain, its missing parts supplied by reference TRBV2 and TRBJ2-3, is EPEVTQTPSHQVTQMGQEVILRCVPISNHLYFYWYRQILGQKVEFLVSFYNNEISEKSEIFDDQFSVERPDGSNFTLKIRSTKLEDSAMYFCASSEATPRFTDTQYFGPGTRLTVL.

V and J are TRBV19 and TRBJ1-5; 8 nucleotides match TRBD1. There are 16 residues in the CDR3. The V gene's germline CDR1 is LNHDA and CDR2 SQIVND (reference sequence). Trimming at V came to 6 bases and at J to 2 bases, leaving 9 bases not matched to a gene. The CDR3 bases are TGTGCCAGTAGCAGGGGGCGCATGATGGGCAATCAGCCCCAGCATTTT. Translating gives CASSRGRMMGNQPQHF.

The gene calls are TRBV20-1 and TRBJ2-7; 11 bases fit TRBD1. Germline V gene data show CDR1 as DFQATT and CDR2 as SNEGSKA (reference sequence). V shed 6 bases, J shed 3 bases, and the junction held 7 bases outside the gene matches. The CDR3 length is 14 residues. CDR3 sequence reads: CSARTDRGHYEQYF. The CDR3 bases are TGCAGTGCCAGAACGGACAGGGGGCACTACGAGCAGTACTTC.

This clonotype was counted between two and nine times. This could be a read error, since a much larger clone is one nucleotide away. The rearrangement uses TRBV7-9 and TRBJ2-1, with a weak D call TRBD1 (6 bases). The ends were cut back, 4 bases at V and 10 bases at J, with 14 bases in the middle. Germline CDR1 and CDR2: SEHNR and FQNEAQ (reference sequence). The CDR3 length is 13 residues. The CDR3 nucleotides read TGTGCCAGCAGCTCAATGGGGCAGGGGGAGCAGTTCTTC. Translation: CASSSMGQGEQFF.